These T cell receptor beta chains were read from a single sample in a study of blood T cell repertoires in COVID-19. Method: immunoSEQ multiplex PCR; TCRdb's copy keeps in-frame clones and lacks some. In the table there are around 280,000 clones, nearly 90% of which are singletons. Sequenced sample: peripheral blood. The receptor source for this set is a woman aged 25 to 39 with COVID-19, enrolled during active disease. Both conserved end residues are part of each CDR3. The D gene is left open where the match is weak. Size is stated for part of the rows, as once, few or many counts, or as a class when the clone is expanded.

TGTGCCAGTAGTATGTATCAGGCTTCCGACGAGCAGTACTTC CASSMYQASDEQYF TRBV19 14 - once TRBJ2-7
TGTGCCAGCAGCTTAGGCGAGGGGGATAGTGGCTACACCTTC CASSLGEGDSGYTF TRBV7-6 14 - - TRBJ1-2
TGCGCCAGCAGCCCGCCGGGACAGGGTCCCGCCGGGGAGCTGTTTTTT CASSPPGQGPAGELFF TRBV5-1 16 TRBD1 - TRBJ2-2
TGTGCCAGCAGCGGTGTGCAGGGCTTCCATACGCAGTATTTT CASSGVQGFHTQYF TRBV11-1 14 - - TRBJ2-3
TGTGCCAGTAGTATAGTGAAGGGGGCCGATTCACCCCTCCACTTT CASSIVKGADSPLHF TRBV19 15 TRBD1 - TRBJ1-6
TGTGCCAGCAGCCTACAGAATTCACCCCTCCACTTT CASSLQNSPLHF TRBV27 12 - - TRBJ1-6
TGTGCCAGCAGTTCAGGGGGATCCTACGAGCAGTACTTC CASSSGGSYEQYF TRBV6-5 13 TRBD1 - TRBJ2-7
TGTGCCAGCAGTGATGCCAGCGGGGCCAAAGAGACCCAGTACTTC CASSDASGAKETQYF TRBV2 15 TRBD2 - TRBJ2-5
TGTGCCAGCAGTTTAGGAGCTAATGAAAAACTGTTTTTT CASSLGANEKLFF TRBV12-3/TRBV12-4 13 - - TRBJ1-4
TGTGCCAGCAGCTTAGGTTCCGCGGACAGGGGAGCTTTCTTT CASSLGSADRGAFF TRBV7-9 14 TRBD1 - TRBJ1-1
TGTGCCAGCAGCGAGACAGTCAACTATGGCTACACCTTC CASSETVNYGYTF TRBV11-1 13 - - TRBJ1-2
TGTGCCAGTAGTGCAGGGGCGGAAGGTGGTTCACCCCTCCACTTT CASSAGAEGGSPLHF TRBV19 15 - - TRBJ1-6
TGTGCCACCAGTGGCGGACTAGCGGGGGGTCCTTACAATGAGCAGTTCTTC CATSGGLAGGPYNEQFF TRBV24-1 17 TRBD2 - TRBJ2-1
TGTGCCAGCACCTTGACTAGCGGGGGGGCCGGCATTGATGAGCAGTTCTTC CASTLTSGGAGIDEQFF TRBV5-4 17 TRBD2 - TRBJ2-1
TGTGCCAGTAGCACCTCCGCGGGGGACAATGAGCAGTTCTTC CASSTSAGDNEQFF TRBV19 14 TRBD2 - TRBJ2-1
TGTGCCAGCAGCCCCCAGTTATCTGGAAACACCATATATTTT CASSPQLSGNTIYF TRBV7-9 14 - - TRBJ1-3
TGCGCCAGCAGCTTGGGGCAGGGCAGTAACTATGGCTACACCTTC CASSLGQGSNYGYTF TRBV5-1 15 - - TRBJ1-2
TGTGCCAGCACCCCTACAGGCCTCCGTGGGCAGCCCCAGCATTTT CASTPTGLRGQPQHF TRBV28 15 - - TRBJ1-5
TGTGCCAGCAGCAGAACAGGGGTAGCGGGGGCCTATACGCAGTATTTT CASSRTGVAGAYTQYF TRBV5-5 16 TRBD2 once TRBJ2-3
TGTGCCAGTAGCACAGGGATGTACACTGAAGCTTTCTTT CASSTGMYTEAFF TRBV19 13 - - TRBJ1-1
TGTGCCAGCAGTTTTGACAGTTACAATGAGCAGTTCTTC CASSFDSYNEQFF TRBV27 13 - - TRBJ2-1
TGTGCCAGCAGGGCCCAGGGAGGAGATACGCAGTATTTT CASRAQGGDTQYF TRBV27 13 - - TRBJ2-3
TGTGCCAGCAGGGTTGAGCGGGGGGGCGGGAAGACCCAGTACTTC CASRVERGGGKTQYF TRBV6-5 15 TRBD2 once TRBJ2-5
TGTGCCAGCAGCTTGTGGGGCAACTCCTACGAGCAGTACTTC CASSLWGNSYEQYF TRBV5-6 14 - - TRBJ2-7
TGTGCCAGCAGCCCCACCGGCAGGGAATCTGGGGCCAACGTCCTGACTTTC CASSPTGRESGANVLTF TRBV4-2 17 - - TRBJ2-6
TGTGCCAGCAGTTACGAGTGGGGGGATGAAGCTTTCTTT CASSYEWGDEAFF TRBV6-5 13 - - TRBJ1-1
TGTGCCAGCAGGCGGGGGTTTGAGCAGTTCTTC CASRRGFEQFF TRBV2 11 TRBD2 - TRBJ2-1
TGTGCCAGCAACATGGAAGGACTACCTTCATATAGCAATCAGCCCCAGCATTTT CASNMEGLPSYSNQPQHF TRBV2 18 - - TRBJ1-5
TGTGCCAGCTCACCTATCGTCCGGAGGGCCCCAAACGAGCAGTACTTC CASSPIVRRAPNEQYF TRBV18 16 - - TRBJ2-7
TGTGCCAGCACCAGGGCACGCTCCTATGGCTACACCTTC CASTRARSYGYTF TRBV9 13 - once TRBJ1-2
TGTGCCAGCATTCAGGAATCTAACTATGGCTACACCTTC CASIQESNYGYTF TRBV2 13 - - TRBJ1-2
TGCGCCAGCAGCCAGCCGGGACTGGCCCAAGAGACCCAGTACTTC CASSQPGLAQETQYF TRBV4-1 15 - once TRBJ2-5
TGCGCCAGCAGTCATTCGGACAGCCTCGCAGCTAACTATGGCTACACCTTC CASSHSDSLAANYGYTF TRBV23-1 17 - - TRBJ1-2
TGTGCCAGCAGGACTCCGGGACAGGGGTCCTACGAGCAGTACTTC CASRTPGQGSYEQYF TRBV27 15 TRBD1 - TRBJ2-7
TGTGCCAGCAGCTTGACGGGGAGTTGGGAAGAGACCCAGTACTTC CASSLTGSWEETQYF TRBV5-6 15 - - TRBJ2-5
TGTGCCTCTCCAGGGGCTTTTCAACTCAACTATGGCTACACCTTC CASPGAFQLNYGYTF TRBV30 15 - - TRBJ1-2
TGTGCCAGCAGCTTACAGGGGGCGGACTACAATGAGCAGTTCTTC CASSLQGADYNEQFF TRBV5-5 15 TRBD1 - TRBJ2-1
TGTGCCAGCACTTCCATGGGCGGCTACACCTTC CASTSMGGYTF TRBV2 11 - - TRBJ1-2
TGTGCCAGCTCCCCCTTGAGGAGCGGGGGAGTCACAGATACGCAGTATTTT CASSPLRSGGVTDTQYF TRBV18 17 TRBD2 - TRBJ2-3
TGTGCCATCCGATCAAGCGGGGGCCACCAAGAGACCCAGTACTTC CAIRSSGGHQETQYF TRBV10-3 15 TRBD2 - TRBJ2-5
TGTGCCAGCAGCTTACAAGGGGGCGGGCAGCCCCAGCATTTT CASSLQGGGQPQHF TRBV7-2 14 TRBD1 - TRBJ1-5
TGTGCCAGTAGTATCGACAGGGGTTATGGCTACACCTTC CASSIDRGYGYTF TRBV19 13 TRBD1 - TRBJ1-2
TGTGCCAGCAATCCTCTCAGGTCCCCTCACTATGGCTACACCTTC CASNPLRSPHYGYTF TRBV6-5 15 - - TRBJ1-2
TGTGCCAGCTGCTTGCCTGCGGGGGCAGATACGCAGTATTTT CASCLPAGADTQYF TRBV5-8 14 TRBD2 once TRBJ2-3
TGTGCCAGCTCACGAGCTGGGCAGGGGCGCGAGCAGTTCTTC CASSRAGQGREQFF TRBV18 14 - - TRBJ2-1
TGTGCTAGTGGTCTAGGACAGGGCACAGATACGCAGTATTTT CASGLGQGTDTQYF TRBV12-5 14 TRBD1 - TRBJ2-3
TGTGCCATCAGTGACTTAGCGGGGACCCTCCTTGGGGCCCAGTACTTC CAISDLAGTLLGAQYF TRBV10-3 16 TRBD2 few TRBJ2-5
TGTGCCAGCAGTGAAATTTGGGGCAGGGTTGACTATGGCTACACCTTC CASSEIWGRVDYGYTF TRBV6-1 16 - - TRBJ1-2
TGTGCCAGCAGCCTAAGACAGGAGGACGGAAACACCATATATTTT CASSLRQEDGNTIYF TRBV5-4 15 - few TRBJ1-3
TGTGCCAGCAGCCACCCGCACGAGGGAGGCGAGCAGTACTTC CASSHPHEGGEQYF TRBV5-6 14 - - TRBJ2-7
TGTGCCAGCAGCTTAGCCAGGGCCCAAGAGACCCAGTACTTC CASSLARAQETQYF TRBV7-8 14 - once TRBJ2-5
TGTGCCAGTAGTATAGGACAGGCAACTAACTATGGCTACACCTTC CASSIGQATNYGYTF TRBV19 15 - - TRBJ1-2
TGTGCCAGTCAGCGTACACAGGGGGCTGGCTACACCTTC CASQRTQGAGYTF TRBV18 13 TRBD1 - TRBJ1-2
TGTGCCAGCAGCGGGGGGGCTAGCGTTAGCGGGGAGCTGTTTTTT CASSGGASVSGELFF TRBV7-6 15 - - TRBJ2-2
TGTGCCATCAGTGAAAGACAACCGAACACTGAAGCTTTCTTT CAISERQPNTEAFF TRBV10-3 14 - - TRBJ1-1
TGTGCCAGCAGTGTACGGACGGAGGGAACTGAAGCTTTCTTT CASSVRTEGTEAFF TRBV27 14 - - TRBJ1-1
TGCAGCGTTGAAAAACACGGACAGGGGGGGAGCTATGGCTACACCTTC CSVEKHGQGGSYGYTF TRBV29-1 16 TRBD1 once TRBJ1-2
TGTGCCAGCTCCTCGCGGACTGAAGCTTTCTTT CASSSRTEAFF TRBV18 11 - - TRBJ1-1
TGTGCCAGCAGTTTAGCCAGAATCTATGGCTACACCTTC CASSLARIYGYTF TRBV28 13 - once TRBJ1-2